The clone carrying this T cell receptor (beta chain) appeared a few times. Its antigen is currently unknown. The sample holds other DNA sequences that translate to the same CDR3. The authors divided CD4+ cells into CD45RA+ naive and CD45RA-negative memory subsets. These data are taken from a study of shared clonotypes between healthy human individuals. Study details: The study enrolled two women and a few men aged 18 to 49. For every donor, three CD4 naive, three CD4 memory, two CD8 naive and one CD8 memory plates were used.

The CDR3 consists of 12 residues. V was shortened by 5 bases and J by 2 bases, with 7 bases between the two germline ends. Germline V gene sequence: CDR1 MDHEN, CDR2 SYDVKM. Repertoires were generated with immunoSEQ multiplex PCR, while TCRdb's copy carries only in-frame clones and drops some. The table has about 2.4 million clones, approximately 93% seen once. Broader study findings: The authors expected sequencing depth to affect clonotype sharing among donors.

The TCR comes from a young man in good health. Some clones in this sample may be carry-over from other donors' samples. Material for sequencing was naive CD4+ T cells from PBMCs. The subset denotes: CD45RA+ positively selected. This chain uses TRBV28 with TRBJ2-7, with a possible D match to TRBD1 (6 bases). CDR3 nucleotide sequence: TGTGCCAGCAGTGGACAGACCTACGAGCAGTACTTC. Its translation: CASSGQTYEQYF.